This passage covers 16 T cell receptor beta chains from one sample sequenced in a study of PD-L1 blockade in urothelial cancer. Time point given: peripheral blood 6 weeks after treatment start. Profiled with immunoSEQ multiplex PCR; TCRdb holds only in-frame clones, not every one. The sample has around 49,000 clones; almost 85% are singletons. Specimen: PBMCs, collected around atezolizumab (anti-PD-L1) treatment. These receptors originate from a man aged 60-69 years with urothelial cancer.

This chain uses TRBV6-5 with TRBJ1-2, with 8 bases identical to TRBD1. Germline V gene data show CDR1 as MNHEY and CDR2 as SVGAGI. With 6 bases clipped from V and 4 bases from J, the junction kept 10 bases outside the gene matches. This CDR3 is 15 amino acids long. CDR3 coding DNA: TGTGCCAGCAGCGCCGGGACAGGTGGGGGCTATGGCTACACCTTC. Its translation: CASSAGTGGGYGYTF.

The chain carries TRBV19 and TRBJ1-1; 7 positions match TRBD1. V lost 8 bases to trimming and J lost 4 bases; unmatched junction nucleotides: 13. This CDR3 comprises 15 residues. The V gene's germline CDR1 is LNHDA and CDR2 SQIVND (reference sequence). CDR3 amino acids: CASSSPQGRSTEAFF. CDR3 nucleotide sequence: TGTGCCAGTTCCAGCCCACAGGGGAGGAGCACTGAAGCTTTCTTT.

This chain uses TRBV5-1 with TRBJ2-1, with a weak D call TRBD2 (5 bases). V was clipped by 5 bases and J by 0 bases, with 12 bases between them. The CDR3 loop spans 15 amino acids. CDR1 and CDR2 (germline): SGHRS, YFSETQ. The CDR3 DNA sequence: TGCGCCAGCAGAGTGGACTCGAGCTCCTACAATGAGCAGTTCTTC. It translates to CASRVDSSSYNEQFF.

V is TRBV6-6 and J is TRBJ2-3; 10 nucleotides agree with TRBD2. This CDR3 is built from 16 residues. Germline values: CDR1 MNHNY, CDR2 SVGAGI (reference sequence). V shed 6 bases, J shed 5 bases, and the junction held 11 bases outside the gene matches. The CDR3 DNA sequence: TGTGCCAGCAGCCCCGTACTAGCGGGGATCGTAGATACGCAGTATTTT. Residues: CASSPVLAGIVDTQYF.

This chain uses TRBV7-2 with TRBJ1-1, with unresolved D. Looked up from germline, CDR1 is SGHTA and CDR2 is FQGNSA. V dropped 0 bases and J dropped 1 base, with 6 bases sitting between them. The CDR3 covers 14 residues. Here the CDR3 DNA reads TGTGCCAGCAGCTTAGCCCACAGGAACACTGAAGCTTTCTTT. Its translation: CASSLAHRNTEAFF.

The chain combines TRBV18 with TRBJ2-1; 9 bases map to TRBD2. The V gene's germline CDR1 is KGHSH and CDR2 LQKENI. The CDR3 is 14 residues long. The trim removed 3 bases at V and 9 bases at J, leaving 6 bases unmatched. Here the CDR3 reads CASSPGTSLVEQFF. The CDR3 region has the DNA TGTGCCAGCTCACCCGGGACTAGCCTCGTTGAGCAGTTCTTC.

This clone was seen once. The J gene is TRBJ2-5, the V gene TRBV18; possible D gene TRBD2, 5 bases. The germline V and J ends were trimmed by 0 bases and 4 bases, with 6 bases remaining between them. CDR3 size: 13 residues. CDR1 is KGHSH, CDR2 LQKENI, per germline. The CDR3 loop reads CASSPPSVETQYF. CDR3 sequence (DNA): TGTGCCAGCTCACCACCTAGCGTAGAGACCCAGTACTTC.

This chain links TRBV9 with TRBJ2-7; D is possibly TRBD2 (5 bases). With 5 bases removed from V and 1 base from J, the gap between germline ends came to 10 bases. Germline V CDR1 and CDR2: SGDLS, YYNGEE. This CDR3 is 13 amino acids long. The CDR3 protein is CASSLADSYEQYF. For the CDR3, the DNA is TGTGCCAGCAGTCTAGCAGATTCCTACGAGCAGTACTTC.

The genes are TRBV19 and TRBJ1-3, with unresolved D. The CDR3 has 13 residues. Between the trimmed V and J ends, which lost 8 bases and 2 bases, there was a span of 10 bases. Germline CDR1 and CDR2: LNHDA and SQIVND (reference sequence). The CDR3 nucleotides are TGTGCCAGTGGGGAGTGGGCTGGAAACACCATATATTTT. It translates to CASGEWAGNTIYF.

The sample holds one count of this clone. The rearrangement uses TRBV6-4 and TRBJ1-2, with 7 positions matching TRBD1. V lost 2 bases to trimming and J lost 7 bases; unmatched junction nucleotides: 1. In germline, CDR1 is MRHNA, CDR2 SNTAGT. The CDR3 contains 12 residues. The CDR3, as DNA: TGTGCCAGCAGTGACGGGACAGTTGGCTACACCTTC. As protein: CASSDGTVGYTF.

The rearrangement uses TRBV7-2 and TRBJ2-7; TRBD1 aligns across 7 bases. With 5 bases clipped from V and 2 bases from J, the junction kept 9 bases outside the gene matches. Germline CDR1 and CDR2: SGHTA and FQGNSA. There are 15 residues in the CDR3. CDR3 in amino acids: CASSPSTGIAYEQYF. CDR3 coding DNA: TGTGCCAGCAGCCCGTCGACAGGGATAGCCTACGAGCAGTACTTC.

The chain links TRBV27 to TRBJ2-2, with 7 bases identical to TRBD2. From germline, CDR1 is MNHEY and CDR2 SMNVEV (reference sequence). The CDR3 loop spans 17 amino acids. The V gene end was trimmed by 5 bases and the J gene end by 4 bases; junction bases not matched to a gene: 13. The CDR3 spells CASSPHSSGGTTGELFF. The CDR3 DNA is TGTGCCAGCAGTCCCCACTCTTCCGGGGGGACCACCGGGGAGCTGTTTTTT.

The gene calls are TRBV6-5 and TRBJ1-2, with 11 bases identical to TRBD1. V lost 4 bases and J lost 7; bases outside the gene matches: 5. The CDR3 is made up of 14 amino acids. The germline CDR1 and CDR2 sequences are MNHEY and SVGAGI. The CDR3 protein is CASSWTGGAGGYTF. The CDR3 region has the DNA TGTGCCAGCAGTTGGACAGGGGGCGCGGGTGGCTACACCTTC.

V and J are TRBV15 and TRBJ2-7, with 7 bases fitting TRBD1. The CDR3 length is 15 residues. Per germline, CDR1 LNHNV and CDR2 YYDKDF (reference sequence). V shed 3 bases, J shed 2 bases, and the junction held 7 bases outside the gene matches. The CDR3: CATSRRGTATYEQYF. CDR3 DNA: TGTGCCACCAGCAGGAGAGGGACAGCCACCTACGAGCAGTACTTC.

CDR3 nucleotide sequence: TGCGCCAGCAGCCAAGATCCCACAGGGCCAGGGAATAGCAATCAGCCCCAGCATTTT. Protein sequence: CASSQDPTGPGNSNQPQHF. The chain recombines TRBV4-3 with TRBJ1-5, with D perhaps TRBD1 (6 bases). Trimming pared 0 bases from V and 0 bases from J, leaving 18 bases between. Germline assignment: CDR1 LGHNA and CDR2 YSLEER. The CDR3 runs 19 residues.

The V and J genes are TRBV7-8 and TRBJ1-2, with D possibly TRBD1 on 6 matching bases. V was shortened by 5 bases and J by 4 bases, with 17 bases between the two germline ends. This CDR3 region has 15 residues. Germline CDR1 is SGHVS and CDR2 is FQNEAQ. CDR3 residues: CASSPEAGEGYGYTF. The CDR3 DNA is TGTGCCAGCAGCCCCGAGGCAGGGGAGGGCTATGGCTACACCTTC.